This is a list of T cell receptor beta chains from one sample in a study of blood T cell repertoires in COVID-19. Repertoires were generated with immunoSEQ multiplex PCR, while TCRdb's copy carries only in-frame clones and drops some. The profile shows roughly 43,000 clones, approximately 81% of them singletons. The source material was peripheral blood. The receptors shown here come from an older woman with acute or convalescent COVID-19. Both conserved end residues are part of each CDR3. A D gene is named only where the DNA matches it firmly. For some rows the clone size is stated as once, few or many, or as a class when expanded; others skip it.

v_call	d_call	j_call	clone_size	cdr3_nt	cdr3_aa
TRBV27	TRBD2	TRBJ2-2	once	TGTGCCAGCAGTTTCCGCCGACGGGGGGGGACGAACACCGGGGAGCTGTTTTTT	CASSFRRRGGTNTGELFF
TRBV19	.	TRBJ2-1	.	TGTGCCAGTAGTATAGGAGTAGCGATCTCCTACAATGAGCAGTTCTTC	CASSIGVAISYNEQFF
TRBV7-3	TRBD2	TRBJ2-7	.	TGTGCCAGCAGCTTAGGACTAGCGGGAGCTGAGCAGTACTTC	CASSLGLAGAEQYF
TRBV28	.	TRBJ2-1	once	TGTGCCAGCAGTTTCGGGCGGAGGTTGGACAATGAGCAGTTCTTC	CASSFGRRLDNEQFF
TRBV5-1	TRBD2	TRBJ2-1	.	TGCGCCAGCAGCCTACTAGCGGGAGGGGGAAATGAGCAGTTCTTC	CASSLLAGGGNEQFF
TRBV2	.	TRBJ2-7	.	TGTGCCAGCAGTGATCCCGCCGCCGGGGAGCAGTACTTC	CASSDPAAGEQYF
TRBV19	TRBD2	TRBJ2-7	.	TGTGCCAGTAGTGCCGGACTAGCTAACGAGCAGTACTTC	CASSAGLANEQYF
TRBV24-1	.	TRBJ2-3	.	TGTGCCACCAGTGATTTGACCGAAGGAGGGGGCGCAGATACGCAGTATTTT	CATSDLTEGGGADTQYF
TRBV19	.	TRBJ2-3	.	TGTGCCAGTAGTGACAGGCTAGATACGCAGTATTTT	CASSDRLDTQYF
TRBV7-8	TRBD2	TRBJ2-7	few	TGTGCCAGCAGCCCCTCCGGGACTAGTGGCGAGCAGTACTTC	CASSPSGTSGEQYF
TRBV10-2	TRBD2	TRBJ2-5	.	TGCGCCAGCAGTGAAGCGGGAGGGCCAGGACGGGAGACCCAGTACTTC	CASSEAGGPGRETQYF
TRBV18	.	TRBJ2-7	once	TGTGCCAGCTCACCCTGGAGCGGAAACCTCTACGAGCAGTACTTC	CASSPWSGNLYEQYF
TRBV4-3	.	TRBJ1-6	.	TGCGCCAGCAGCCAAGGGGCGGGGGGGCGCCTTAATTCACCCCTCCACTTT	CASSQGAGGRLNSPLHF
TRBV19	TRBD2	TRBJ2-1	.	TGTGCCAGTAGTATAAGTGGACTAGCGGGAGGGCCGCGAAATGAGCAGTTCTTC	CASSISGLAGGPRNEQFF
TRBV28	TRBD1	TRBJ2-3	.	TGTGCCAGCAGCGGAAGGACAGGGAGCGCAGATACGCAGTATTTT	CASSGRTGSADTQYF
TRBV11-3	TRBD1	TRBJ2-7	.	TGTGCCAGCAGCTTAGAACAGGGGAATTCCTACGAGCAGTACTTC	CASSLEQGNSYEQYF
TRBV4-1	TRBD1	TRBJ1-4	few	TGCGCCAGCAGCAAGACAGGGCCTTATGAAAAACTGTTTTTT	CASSKTGPYEKLFF
TRBV6-5	.	TRBJ1-5	.	TGTGCCAGCAGGACTAGGCAAAATCAGCCCCAGCATTTT	CASRTRQNQPQHF
TRBV6-6	TRBD1	TRBJ2-7	once	TGTGCCAGCACCTTACGGGACAGATACGAGCAGTACTTC	CASTLRDRYEQYF
TRBV5-6	.	TRBJ1-5	once	TGTGCCAGCAGCAGAACCCAGGGCGCGAGCAATCAGCCCCAGCATTTT	CASSRTQGASNQPQHF
TRBV6-5	TRBD2	TRBJ2-1	.	TGTGCCAGCAGTCGCACTAGCGACTTTTTCAATGAGCAGTTCTTC	CASSRTSDFFNEQFF
TRBV7-2	.	TRBJ1-4	.	TGTGCCAGCAGCCTAGGGTGGAGTAATGAAAAACTGTTTTTT	CASSLGWSNEKLFF
TRBV9	.	TRBJ2-5	few	TGTGCCAGCGGACGGGGTGGGCCTAAAGAGACCCAGTACTTC	CASGRGGPKETQYF
TRBV15	.	TRBJ1-1	.	TGTGCCACCAGCAGAGATCCGTTGGGCAGGGGTCTCGGAATTTTCACTGAAGCTTTCTTT	CATSRDPLGRGLGIFTEAFF
TRBV18	.	TRBJ1-3	.	TGTGCCAGCTCACCACGAAGAGCAGGGGAAAACACCATATATTTT	CASSPRRAGENTIYF
TRBV6-6	.	TRBJ2-1	.	TGTGCCAGCAGTTCCCAAATGTTTGAGCAGTTCTTC	CASSSQMFEQFF
TRBV6-5	TRBD1	TRBJ1-5	.	TGTGCCAGCAGCTGGACAGGGGGCGCCGATCAGCCCCAGCATTTT	CASSWTGGADQPQHF
TRBV5-1	.	TRBJ1-2	.	TGCGCCAGCAGCTTGGTTGGGGGGGAAGGCGGCTACACCTTC	CASSLVGGEGGYTF
TRBV11-1	TRBD2	TRBJ2-7	few	TGTGCCAGCAGGAAACTAGCGGCGGCCGAGCAGTACTTC	CASRKLAAAEQYF
TRBV24-1	.	TRBJ2-1	.	TGTGCCACCAGTGATTTCGGAGCCCACCGCCAGCAGTTCTTC	CATSDFGAHRQQFF
TRBV10-1	TRBD2	TRBJ2-3	.	TGCGCCAGCAGTGCTCGGACTAGCGGGACTAGCACAGATACGCAGTATTTT	CASSARTSGTSTDTQYF
TRBV7-3	.	TRBJ1-6	.	TGTGCCAGCAGCTTAGGCAGGGAAGAGTCACCCCTCCACTTT	CASSLGREESPLHF
TRBV7-9	TRBD2	TRBJ2-1	once	TGTGCCAGCACCCCCAGACTAGCGGGAGGCGAGCAGTTCTTC	CASTPRLAGGEQFF
TRBV27	TRBD2	TRBJ2-1	.	TGTGCCAGCAGTTTACACCGGACTAGCGGGAGGGCTAGCTCCTACAATGAGCAGTTCTTC	CASSLHRTSGRASSYNEQFF
TRBV7-3	TRBD1	TRBJ2-7	.	TGTGCCAGCAGCTCGACAGGGGGATACGAGCAGTACTTC	CASSSTGGYEQYF
TRBV28	.	TRBJ1-2	once	TGTGCCAGCAGTTTGGTCAGAGGTCTCGATGGCTACACCTTC	CASSLVRGLDGYTF
TRBV18	.	TRBJ1-3	.	TGTGCCAGCTCACCATCTTCTGGAAACACCATATATTTT	CASSPSSGNTIYF
TRBV19	.	TRBJ2-1	.	TGTGCCAGTAGTAAAGGACTCCTAAGCTCCTACAATGAGCAGTTCTTC	CASSKGLLSSYNEQFF
TRBV19	.	TRBJ2-7	.	TGTGCCAGTAGTAGGGGTACCGGGATCACCTACGAGCAGTACTTC	CASSRGTGITYEQYF
TRBV7-2	TRBD2	TRBJ2-5	.	TGTGCCAGCAGCTTAGGTAGCGGGCCCCAAGAGACCCAGTACTTC	CASSLGSGPQETQYF
TRBV28	.	TRBJ2-2	.	TGTGCCAGCAGTCCCCTCACAAACACCGGGGAGCTGTTTTTT	CASSPLTNTGELFF
TRBV30	TRBD2	TRBJ2-3	.	TGTGCTGCTACCGGGACTAGCGGGATCTCAGATACGCAGTATTTT	CAATGTSGISDTQYF
TRBV2	TRBD1	TRBJ1-2	.	TGTGCCAGCAGGGGGGGACAGGGGTTTGATCGCTATGGCTACACCTTC	CASRGGQGFDRYGYTF
TRBV7-8	.	TRBJ1-5	.	TGTGCCAGCAGCTTATGGAACGGAGGCAATCAGCCCCAGCATTTT	CASSLWNGGNQPQHF
TRBV28	.	TRBJ2-7	.	TGTGCCAGCAGCGGCCGGCCTCGGAGCCACGAGCAGTACTTC	CASSGRPRSHEQYF
TRBV7-2	TRBD1	TRBJ1-4	once	TGTGCCAGCAGCTTAGGCCCAAGACAGGGCCAGAATGAAAAACTGTTTTTT	CASSLGPRQGQNEKLFF